Reported below is one T cell receptor beta chain. Original processing notes: Estimation of nucleated cell counts was performed using reference gene primer amplification. The table came from immunoSEQ multiplex PCR; TCRdb's copy has only in-frame clones and leaves some out. The DNA gave D and trimming, while V, J and clone size come from that table. The sample contains around 290,000 clones, less than 90% of which appear only once. The germline gives CDR1 GTSNPN, CDR2 SVGIG (reference sequence). V was cut by 5 bases and J by 3 bases, with 17 bases left in between. This CDR3 comprises 15 residues. This sample is drawn from a study of blood T cell repertoires in COVID-19. Study background: Both acute and convalescent COVID-19 samples were obtained from the United States, Italy and Spain. PBMCs, B-cell-depleted T cells, or T cells were the source of the cDNA or gDNA that made up the material.

Enrolment of Seattle patients took place during active infection, and they were followed longitudinally. The chain couples TRBV30 to TRBJ1-5; a weak D match, TRBD1 (5 bases). The source is a woman aged 65 to 85 with COVID-19, enrolled during active disease. The sample consisted of peripheral blood. The CDR3 is CAWGKGSGINQPQHF. In DNA form, the CDR3 reads TGTGCCTGGGGAAAGGGATCAGGGATCAATCAGCCCCAGCATTTT.